This TCR beta chain was profiled in a study of T-cell reconstitution after alpha-beta-depleted transplantation in children. As it was prepared, the TCRbeta library received unique molecular identifiers. TCRdb fed the PCR reads into MiXCR, producing one record per CDR3 protein. Of about 270,000 distinct CDR3 sequences listed, 9.9% were seen once; the top ten hold around 10%. Germline V gene sequence: CDR1 SGHTA, CDR2 FQGNSA. This CDR3 spans 15 amino acids. V gave up 5 bases and J gave up 4 bases; unmatched junction bases: 7. The table lists this clonotype with a few counts. This chain links TRBV7-2 with TRBJ2-3, with 9 bases identical to TRBD1. The starting material was PBMCs from the stem cell graft donor, obtained from the stem cell graft. The sequence was collected from a human donor who donated a stem cell graft to a child with SCID. The CDR3 is CASSPRTGAADTQYF. CDR3 nucleotides: TGTGCCAGCAGCCCCCGGACAGGGGCAGCAGATACGCAGTATTTT.